A selection of T cell receptor beta chains follows, all from one sample in a study of tumor and adjacent non-tumor tissue in lung cancer. TCRdb reanalysed the multiplex PCR reads using MiXCR and keeps one entry per CDR3 protein. The repertoire holds about 77,000 distinct CDR3 sequences, 76% seen once, with 40% in the top ten. The sequenced sample consisted of distant non-tumor lung tissue. The receptors shown here come from a man in his 70s with non-small cell lung cancer. Both conserved end residues are part of each CDR3. Fields, in order: V gene, J gene, D gene, clone size, CDR3 DNA, CDR3 protein. The D gene is left open where the match is weak. Size tells how often a clone was seen (once, few, many) or the class of an expanded clone, and some rows leave it out.

V: TRBV4-2
J: TRBJ1-1
D: .
size: .
DNA: TGTGTCAGCAGCAAGGGGGTTGAGGGTAGTACTGAAGCTTTCTTT
CDR3: CVSSKGVEGSTEAFF

V: TRBV4-1
J: TRBJ1-1
D: .
size: .
DNA: TGCGCCAGCAGCCAGGCCCTGGGACGGTCGGGCGCTGAAGCTTTCTTT
CDR3: CASSQALGRSGAEAFF

V: TRBV10-2
J: TRBJ2-1
D: .
size: .
DNA: TGCACTAGCAGGTCCCCGGGACCCTCTTCTCATGAGCAGTTATTC
CDR3: CTSRSPGPSSHEQLF

V: TRBV5-1
J: TRBJ1-1
D: .
size: .
DNA: TGCGTCAGCGGAGTAAGAGGGGGAGAGGCTGAAGCTTTCTTT
CDR3: CVSGVRGGEAEAFF

V: TRBV19
J: TRBJ2-7
D: .
size: .
DNA: TGTGCCAGCTCGAGGGGACGGGCCTCCTGCGAGCAGTACTTC
CDR3: CASSRGRASCEQYF

V: TRBV11-2
J: TRBJ2-3
D: TRBD2
size: .
DNA: TGTGCCAGCAACTTAGATCTAGCGGGACGAATCACCGTTACGCAGTATTTT
CDR3: CASNLDLAGRITVTQYF

V: TRBV29-1
J: TRBJ1-2
D: .
size: .
DNA: TGCAGCGTTGTCCCCTATCGATCATCGGGAGAAGATGGCTACGCCTTC
CDR3: CSVVPYRSSGEDGYAF

V: TRBV12-3/TRBV12-4
J: TRBJ1-6
D: TRBD1
size: many
DNA: TGTGCCAGCAGTCTCCGGACAGGGGGCTTAAATTCACCCCTCCACTTT
CDR3: CASSLRTGGLNSPLHF

V: TRBV28
J: TRBJ2-7
D: .
size: .
DNA: TGTGCCAGCAGTTTGGCGGCAGGGCTCCGGGAGCAGTGCTTC
CDR3: CASSLAAGLREQCF

V: TRBV5-5
J: TRBJ2-6
D: .
size: many
DNA: TGTGCCAGCAGCTTGGCCGATAGATTCTCTGGGGCCAACGTCCTGACTTTC
CDR3: CASSLADRFSGANVLTF

V: TRBV12-3/TRBV12-4
J: TRBJ1-1
D: .
size: many
DNA: TGTGCCAGCAGTTCAATCAGGACTTACACTGAAGCTTTCTTT
CDR3: CASSSIRTYTEAFF

V: TRBV4-2
J: TRBJ1-4
D: .
size: .
DNA: TGTGCCAGCAACCAACTACCGTTGGTGGTAGCTAATGAAAAACTGTTTTTT
CDR3: CASNQLPLVVANEKLFF

V: TRBV5-4
J: TRBJ1-1
D: .
size: .
DNA: TGTGCCAGCAGCTTGGGTTCAGGGGACCCATTAGCTGAAGCTTTCTTT
CDR3: CASSLGSGDPLAEAFF

V: TRBV11-1
J: TRBJ1-1
D: .
size: few
DNA: TGTGCCAGCAACGCCGACGGGGACACTGAAGCTTTCTTT
CDR3: CASNADGDTEAFF

V: TRBV29-1
J: TRBJ2-3
D: TRBD2
size: .
DNA: TGCAGCGTAGTCGGGACTAACGGGGGTAGAACGGATACGCAATATTTT
CDR3: CSVVGTNGGRTDTQYF

V: TRBV6-5
J: TRBJ2-5
D: TRBD1
size: .
DNA: TGTGCCAGCAGTTTCGCAGGGACAGGGTTCCCACAAGAGACCCAGTACTTC
CDR3: CASSFAGTGFPQETQYF

V: TRBV20-1
J: TRBJ1-2
D: TRBD1
size: .
DNA: TGCAATGCTCGCACAGGGGACAGCTATGGCTACACCTTC
CDR3: CNARTGDSYGYTF

V: TRBV11-3
J: TRBJ2-1
D: .
size: once
DNA: TGTGCCAGCAACACCCAGAAGGAGGGTGAGCAGTTCTTC
CDR3: CASNTQKEGEQFF

V: TRBV5-4
J: TRBJ1-6
D: .
size: once
DNA: TGTGCCAGCAGTACAGGGATAGGGGGAGGGATTAATTCACCCCTCCACTTT
CDR3: CASSTGIGGGINSPLHF

V: TRBV11-2
J: TRBJ1-5
D: .
size: .
DNA: TGTGCCAGCAACTTAAGTGGGGCAAATCAGCCCCAGCATTTT
CDR3: CASNLSGANQPQHF

V: TRBV11-1
J: TRBJ1-6
D: TRBD1
size: .
DNA: TGTGCCTGCAGTTCCAAACGCGGGACAGGCTCCAATACACCCCTTCACTTT
CDR3: CACSSKRGTGSNTPLHF

V: TRBV12-3/TRBV12-4
J: TRBJ1-5
D: TRBD1
size: .
DNA: TGTGCCAGCAGTTTAGGGACAGGGGACAATCAGCCCCAGTGTTTT
CDR3: CASSLGTGDNQPQCF

V: TRBV9
J: TRBJ2-1
D: .
size: .
DNA: TGTACCAGCAGCCCTCACTTGGCAGGTGATGAGCAGTTCTTC
CDR3: CTSSPHLAGDEQFF

V: TRBV25-1
J: TRBJ2-1
D: .
size: .
DNA: TGTGCCGGTACCCCCCCAGGGTCCTACAATGAGCAGTTCTTC
CDR3: CAGTPPGSYNEQFF

V: TRBV4-3
J: TRBJ2-1
D: .
size: .
DNA: TGCGCCAGCAGCCAAGATCCCCTAGCGAGGAGCAGGTTCTTC
CDR3: CASSQDPLARSRFF

V: TRBV7-9
J: TRBJ2-3
D: .
size: .
DNA: TGTGCCAGCAGCTTACAAATAGGACTAGTGGGGGGCACCGAAACCGATACGCAGTATTTT
CDR3: CASSLQIGLVGGTETDTQYF

V: TRBV6-6
J: TRBJ2-6
D: .
size: .
DNA: TGTGCCAGCTCATTAGCCGGAAAGTCTTCCGGGGGCAACGTCCTGACTTTC
CDR3: CASSLAGKSSGGNVLTF

V: TRBV11-1
J: TRBJ1-1
D: TRBD1
size: .
DNA: TGTGCCAGCAGCTTACGGGACAGAACGATGAACACTGAAGCCTTCTTT
CDR3: CASSLRDRTMNTEAFF

V: TRBV10-3
J: TRBJ1-1
D: TRBD1
size: .
DNA: TGTGCCATCAATGCAAAGACAGGGAGTGACACTGAAGCTATCTTT
CDR3: CAINAKTGSDTEAIF

V: TRBV6-5
J: TRBJ2-1
D: .
size: .
DNA: TGTGCCAGTAGCTCTCCCGGACCACACTCCTACAATGAGCAGTTCTTC
CDR3: CASSSPGPHSYNEQFF

V: TRBV20-1
J: TRBJ1-5
D: .
size: .
DNA: TGCAGTGCTATTGCGAGCAATCAGCCCCAGCATTTT
CDR3: CSAIASNQPQHF

V: TRBV11-2
J: TRBJ2-3
D: TRBD2
size: once
DNA: TGTGCCAGCAGCCGCCGGGCAGCGGGAGGCCGTGATACGCAGTATTTC
CDR3: CASSRRAAGGRDTQYF

V: TRBV9
J: TRBJ1-3
D: .
size: .
DNA: TGTGCCAGCAGCGCCTCCGGGACATACTCCGGAAACACCATATATTTT
CDR3: CASSASGTYSGNTIYF

V: TRBV6-1
J: TRBJ2-3
D: TRBD2
size: .
DNA: TGTGCCAGCTGGAGCGGGATCACAGAAACGCAGTATTTT
CDR3: CASWSGITETQYF

V: TRBV4-3
J: TRBJ2-2
D: .
size: .
DNA: TGCACCAGCAGTCAAGAGTGGGGACTGCTGAACACCGGGGAGCTGTTTTTT
CDR3: CTSSQEWGLLNTGELFF

V: TRBV11-1
J: TRBJ2-1
D: TRBD2
size: medium-sized
DNA: TGTGCCAGCAGTCCGCTAACTAGCGGCAAAAACAATGAGCAGTTCTTC
CDR3: CASSPLTSGKNNEQFF

V: TRBV5-4
J: TRBJ2-5
D: .
size: .
DNA: TGTGCCAGCAACTTAGTTGGGACTCCTGGGGAGACCCAGTACTTC
CDR3: CASNLVGTPGETQYF

V: TRBV4-3
J: TRBJ2-5
D: TRBD2
size: .
DNA: TGCGCTAGCAGCCAAGAATTGGGGGGGTACGGCCAAGAGACCCATCACTTC
CDR3: CASSQELGGYGQETHHF

V: TRBV10-2
J: TRBJ2-2
D: .
size: .
DNA: TGCGCCAGCAAGAGGGACACTAACACCGGGAAGCTGTTTTTT
CDR3: CASKRDTNTGKLFF

V: TRBV5-6
J: TRBJ2-7
D: TRBD1
size: .
DNA: TGTGCTAGCACCAGGGGACAGAGCTCCTACGAGCAGTACTTC
CDR3: CASTRGQSSYEQYF

V: TRBV11-2
J: TRBJ2-2
D: .
size: .
DNA: TGTGCCAGCAGCATACATGGAGGGGCTGACGGGGAGCTGCTTTTT
CDR3: CASSIHGGADGELLF

V: TRBV6-5
J: TRBJ2-1
D: TRBD2
size: .
DNA: TGTGCCAGCAGCTACTCGAAGGTAGCGGGAATGTTCAATGAGCAGTTCTTC
CDR3: CASSYSKVAGMFNEQFF

V: TRBV29-1
J: TRBJ1-1
D: .
size: .
DNA: TGCAGCGTTGGGGGGGAAGGGTACATTGAAGCTATCTTT
CDR3: CSVGGEGYIEAIF